This T cell receptor beta chain was captured in a study of T cell repertoires in cytomegalovirus infection (dated by TCRdb to the late 2010s). With respect to the entire study: Because public TCR beta signatures pointed to carriage of CMV infection together with the matching HLA type, the HLA type of each donor mattered for the analysis. The paper's findings and limits, for the study overall: In the ex vivo response, HLA-C-restricted CMV-specific TCR beta clonotypes were dominant, and in two of eight donors the single most frequent clonotype came from this HLA-C-restricted group. In both this cohort and an independent roughly 400-donor cohort, the cumulative frequency of public TCR beta family members distinguished carriers of CMV infection plus the relevant HLA type.

Many counts were recorded for this clonotype. Its antigen has not been determined. Base qualities were left out, and no much larger clone turns up one base away. Spanning cysteine to phenylalanine, the CDR3 consists of 15 amino acids. Only the CDR3 DNA stays, 45 bases, in frame from base 1. Via the germline V gene, CDR1 is MDHEN and CDR2 SYDVKM. At the junction V is shortened by 2 bases and J by 2 bases; bases outside the gene matches: 0. Sequencing took place on an Illumina HiSeq 1500. TCRdb trimmed public reads at Q25 via fastp, called clones via MiXCR and kept in-frame beta chains. Entries that share a CDR3 protein sequence are merged under the most common genes and DNA. The sample table contains some 300,000 distinct CDR3 sequences; only one count was recorded for roughly a tenth of them. In total, the top ten clones hold approximately 2.3% of the sample.

Recombination joined TRBV28 with TRBJ2-6; TRBD1 lines up with 7 middle nucleotides. The receptor was derived from a human donor in good health (CMV status not recorded). Some clones in this sample may be carry-over from other donors' samples. Sample: PBMCs. The CDR3 loop reads CASSLTGAGANVLTF. The DNA sequence follows: TGTGCCAGCAGTTTAACAGGGGCTGGGGCCAACGTCCTGACTTTC.